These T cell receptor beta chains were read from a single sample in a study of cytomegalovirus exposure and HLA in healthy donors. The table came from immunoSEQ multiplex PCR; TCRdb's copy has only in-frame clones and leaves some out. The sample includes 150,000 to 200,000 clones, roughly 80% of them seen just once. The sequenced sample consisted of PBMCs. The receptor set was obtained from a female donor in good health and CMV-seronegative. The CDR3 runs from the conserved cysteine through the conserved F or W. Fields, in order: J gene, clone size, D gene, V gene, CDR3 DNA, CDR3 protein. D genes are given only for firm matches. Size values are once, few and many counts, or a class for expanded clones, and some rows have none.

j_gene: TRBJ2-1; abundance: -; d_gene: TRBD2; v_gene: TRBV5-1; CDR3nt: TGCGCCAGCAGCTCTATACTAGCGGGGGCGTACAATGAGCAGTTCTTC; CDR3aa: CASSSILAGAYNEQFF
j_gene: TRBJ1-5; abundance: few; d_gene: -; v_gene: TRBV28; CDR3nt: TGTGCCAGCAGTTTTGCAGGGAGCAATCAGCCCCAGCATTTT; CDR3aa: CASSFAGSNQPQHF
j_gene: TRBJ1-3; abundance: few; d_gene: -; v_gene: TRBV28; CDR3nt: TGTGCCAGCAGTTTCCGGGGAGGAGGAAACACCATATATTTT; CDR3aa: CASSFRGGGNTIYF
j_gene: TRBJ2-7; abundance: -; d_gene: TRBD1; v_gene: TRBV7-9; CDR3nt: TGTGCCAGCACCCTCCTTGTGACAGGGGGAACCTACGAGCAGTACTTC; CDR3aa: CASTLLVTGGTYEQYF
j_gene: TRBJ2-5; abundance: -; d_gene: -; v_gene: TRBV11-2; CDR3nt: TGTGCCAGCAGGCTCTCTGCGGGTCTCCAAGAGACCCAGTACTTC; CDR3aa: CASRLSAGLQETQYF
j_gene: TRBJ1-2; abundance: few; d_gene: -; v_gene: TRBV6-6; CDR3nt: TGTGCCAGCAGTTACTGGGGAGACTATGGCTACACCTTC; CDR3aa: CASSYWGDYGYTF
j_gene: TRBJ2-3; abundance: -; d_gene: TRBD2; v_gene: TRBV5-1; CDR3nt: TGCGCCAGCAGCCCAAGACTAGCGGGAGGGCCTGGCACAGATACGCAGTATTTT; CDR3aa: CASSPRLAGGPGTDTQYF
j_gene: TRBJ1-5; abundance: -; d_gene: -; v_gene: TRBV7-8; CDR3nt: TGTGCCAGCAGCCTATTCACGGGACAAGATCAGCCCCAGCATTTT; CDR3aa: CASSLFTGQDQPQHF
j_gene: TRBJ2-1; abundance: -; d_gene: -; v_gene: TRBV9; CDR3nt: TGTGCCAGCAGCGTAGAGGCGGGGACGGGCTACAATGAGCAGTTCTTC; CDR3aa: CASSVEAGTGYNEQFF
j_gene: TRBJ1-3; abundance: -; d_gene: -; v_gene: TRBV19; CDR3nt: TGTGCCAGCCAAGAAACCGGGAGCTCTGGAAACACCATATATTTT; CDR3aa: CASQETGSSGNTIYF
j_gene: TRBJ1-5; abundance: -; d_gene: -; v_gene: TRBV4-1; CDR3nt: TGCGCCAGCAGCCAAGATGGGGCAGGGTTCGGCAATCAGCCCCAGCATTTT; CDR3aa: CASSQDGAGFGNQPQHF
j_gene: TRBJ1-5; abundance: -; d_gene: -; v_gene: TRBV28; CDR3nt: TGTGCCAGCACCCCTGGACAGTCCAATCAGCCCCAGCATTTT; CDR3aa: CASTPGQSNQPQHF
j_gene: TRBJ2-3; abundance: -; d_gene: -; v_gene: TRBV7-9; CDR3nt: TGTGCCAGCAGCTTACCCTGGACTGGGGGGGATACGCAGTATTTT; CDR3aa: CASSLPWTGGDTQYF
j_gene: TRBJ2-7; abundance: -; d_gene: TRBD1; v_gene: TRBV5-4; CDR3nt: TGTGCCAGCAGCCTAGACAGGGGCCACGAGCAGTACTTC; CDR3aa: CASSLDRGHEQYF
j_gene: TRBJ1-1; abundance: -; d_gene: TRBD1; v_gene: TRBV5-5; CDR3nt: TGTGCCAGCAGCCCTGGCGGCTCTCCCCGGGACAGGGGGAACACTGAAGCTTTCTTT; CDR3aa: CASSPGGSPRDRGNTEAFF
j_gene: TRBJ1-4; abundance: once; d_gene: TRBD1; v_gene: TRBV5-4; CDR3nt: TGTGCCAGCAGCTTGGACAGGGGGCGTGATGAAAAACTGTTTTTT; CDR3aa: CASSLDRGRDEKLFF
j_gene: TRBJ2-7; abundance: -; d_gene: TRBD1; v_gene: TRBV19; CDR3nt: TGTGCCAGTAGTACATTACCGGGACAGGATTACGAGCAGTACTTC; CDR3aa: CASSTLPGQDYEQYF
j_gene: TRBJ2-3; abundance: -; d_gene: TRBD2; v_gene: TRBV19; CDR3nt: TGTGCCAGTTCCCTTCTAGCGGGCACAGATACGCAGTATTTT; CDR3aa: CASSLLAGTDTQYF
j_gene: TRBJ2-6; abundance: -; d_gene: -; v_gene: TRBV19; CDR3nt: TGTGCCAGTAGTATGGGGGGGGCGGCCTCTGGGGCCAACGTCCTGACTTTC; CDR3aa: CASSMGGAASGANVLTF
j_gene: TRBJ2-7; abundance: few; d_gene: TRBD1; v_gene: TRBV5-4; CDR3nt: TGTGCCAGCAGCTATGAACAGGGGGCGAACGAGCAGTACTTC; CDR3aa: CASSYEQGANEQYF
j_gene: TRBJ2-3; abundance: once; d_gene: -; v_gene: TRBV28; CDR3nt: TGTGCCAGCAGTTCCTTCGAACAGAATTTTTTT; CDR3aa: CASSSFEQNFF
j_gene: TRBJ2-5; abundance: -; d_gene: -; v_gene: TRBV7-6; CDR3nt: TGTGCCAGCAGCTTAGCTCAGGGAAGGCAAGAGACCCAGTACTTC; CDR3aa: CASSLAQGRQETQYF
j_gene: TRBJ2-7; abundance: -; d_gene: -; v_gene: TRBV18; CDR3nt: TGTGCCAGCTCACTTGGGAGCGACTACGAGCAGTACTTC; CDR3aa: CASSLGSDYEQYF
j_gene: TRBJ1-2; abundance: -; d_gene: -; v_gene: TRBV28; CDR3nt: TGTGCCAGCAGTTTTGTAGTCGGAGATGCTGGCTACACCTTC; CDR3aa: CASSFVVGDAGYTF
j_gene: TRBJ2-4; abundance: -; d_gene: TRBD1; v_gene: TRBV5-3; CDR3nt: TGTGCCAGAAGCCTGGGACAGGGAATGTACATTCAGTACTTC; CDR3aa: CARSLGQGMYIQYF
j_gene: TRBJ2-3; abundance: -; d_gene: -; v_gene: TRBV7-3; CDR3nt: TGTGCCAGCAGCTACCAGAGCACAGATACGCAGTATTTT; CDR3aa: CASSYQSTDTQYF
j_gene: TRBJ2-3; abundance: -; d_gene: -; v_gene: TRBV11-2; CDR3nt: TGTGCCAGCAGCGTTAGCGGTGCTGATACGCAGTATTTT; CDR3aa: CASSVSGADTQYF
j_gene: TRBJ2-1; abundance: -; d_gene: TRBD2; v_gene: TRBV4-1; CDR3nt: TGCGCCAGCAGCCAACGACTAGCGGGGGCCTACAATGAGCAGTTCTTC; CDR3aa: CASSQRLAGAYNEQFF
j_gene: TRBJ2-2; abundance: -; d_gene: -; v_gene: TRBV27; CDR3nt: TGTGCCAGCAGTTTCCCCCCAGGGAACACCGGGGAGCTGTTTTTT; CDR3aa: CASSFPPGNTGELFF